This T cell receptor (beta chain) was identified during a study of human T cells and chemical hapten exposure. The CDR3 is 11 residues long. V gave up 5 bases and J gave up 10 bases; unmatched junction bases: 4. The germline V gene encodes CDR1 DFQATT and CDR2 SNEGSKA (reference sequence). Sample time point: pre-sensitization, week 0. The treatment here: therapeutic diphenylcyclopropenone sensitization with weekly scalp DPC. At every patch-test visit, blood was drawn before the patch test was applied. This clonotype turned up a few times. For the library, individual cDNA molecules each received unique molecular identifiers. TCRdb re-called the RACE reads through MiXCR, storing one row per CDR3 protein. The profile covers approximately 52,000 distinct CDR3 sequences, with roughly 8.8% appearing a single time and 13% to 15% taken by the ten largest.

This chain connects TRBV20-1 to TRBJ2-4; 8 bases match TRBD1. The specimen was whole blood, collected in connection with sensitization to the hapten diphenylcyclopropenone (DPC). This receptor was identified in a middle-aged woman with alopecia areata. Some clones in this sample may be carry-over from other donors' samples. For the CDR3, the DNA is TGCAGTGCTTTGGACAGGGAAATTCAGTACTTC. It codes for CSALDREIQYF.